This TCR beta chain came from a study of long-term antiretroviral therapy in people with HIV. Whole-study results and caveats: Compared with controls, HIV repertoires showed narrower CDR3 length ranges. ART adherence, viral resistance and therapy changes went undocumented.

At least two post-ART and at least one pre-ART PBMC sample were available for each donor. In each sample, roughly 1-10 million cryopreserved PBMC were present before DNA extraction. The CDR3 totals 18 residues. The germline CDR1 and CDR2 sequences are WSHSY and SAAADI. V shed 4 bases and J 2 bases; nucleotides not matched to a gene: 14. To note about this clone: Antigen: not known.

The authors ran the immunoSEQ assay, v3.0, at survey level. Repertoires were generated with immunoSEQ multiplex PCR, while TCRdb's copy carries only in-frame clones and drops some. The sample comprises around 40,000 clones, 94% of which are singletons, and roughly 3.6% rests with the top ten. The rearrangement uses TRBV10-2 and TRBJ2-3; 8 bases align to TRBD2. This clonotype was sampled from a woman between 50 and 59 years old with HIV. The sequencing used unsorted PBMCs, collected 4.1 years after starting antiretroviral therapy. CDR3 in DNA: TGCGCCAGCAGTGGGGTAGAGGGGAGCGGGGGACTCACAGATACGCAGTATTTT. Its protein product is CASSGVEGSGGLTDTQYF.